The rows below give T cell receptor beta chains drawn from one sample of a study of T cell clusters in autoimmune cytopenias. TCRdb reprocessed the multiplex PCR reads, with one entry per CDR3 protein and no DNA. Here the sample table reports about 1,900 distinct CDR3 sequences. Sequenced input: peripheral blood. The receptors were gathered from a human donor with an autoimmune cytopenia, with autoimmune hepatitis or in good health (not recorded which). Both conserved end residues are part of each CDR3. Clone sizes are given selectively: once, few, many, or a class where the clone is expanded.

abundance: -
j_gene: TRBJ1-2
v_gene: TRBV6-5
CDR3aa: CASSQGSRGYGYTF

abundance: medium-sized
j_gene: TRBJ2-7
v_gene: TRBV29-1
CDR3aa: CSVFTSGSSYEQYF

abundance: medium-sized
j_gene: TRBJ1-6
v_gene: TRBV29-1
CDR3aa: CSVGEDRGSPLHF

abundance: medium-sized
j_gene: TRBJ1-2
v_gene: TRBV18
CDR3aa: CASSPRQEPNYGYTF

abundance: medium-sized
j_gene: TRBJ1-2
v_gene: TRBV6-5
CDR3aa: CASRFSYGYTF

abundance: -
j_gene: TRBJ2-1
v_gene: TRBV4-2
CDR3aa: CASSQLLSGSEFF

abundance: medium-sized
j_gene: TRBJ2-2
v_gene: TRBV19
CDR3aa: CASSLGSYSGRVSGELFF

abundance: -
j_gene: TRBJ2-7
v_gene: TRBV29-1
CDR3aa: CSVEETANEQYF

abundance: medium-sized
j_gene: TRBJ1-2
v_gene: TRBV12-3/TRBV12-4
CDR3aa: CASSAGVLSGYTF

abundance: medium-sized
j_gene: TRBJ2-2
v_gene: TRBV19
CDR3aa: CASSGQGGTGELFF

abundance: medium-sized
j_gene: TRBJ2-7
v_gene: TRBV6-5
CDR3aa: CASSQSTVRYEQYF

abundance: -
j_gene: TRBJ1-5
v_gene: TRBV15
CDR3aa: CATSRGGQGGNQPQHF

abundance: -
j_gene: TRBJ2-2
v_gene: TRBV20-1
CDR3aa: CSARGAGGMPNTGELFF

abundance: medium-sized
j_gene: TRBJ2-2
v_gene: TRBV6-5
CDR3aa: CASSWYNTGELFF

abundance: medium-sized
j_gene: TRBJ1-2
v_gene: TRBV30
CDR3aa: CAWSREHGAGYTF

abundance: medium-sized
j_gene: TRBJ2-3
v_gene: TRBV29-1
CDR3aa: CSVGGPRTSGGAGTQYF

abundance: -
j_gene: TRBJ2-1
v_gene: TRBV4-3
CDR3aa: CASSQDSGGSYNEQFF

abundance: medium-sized
j_gene: TRBJ2-1
v_gene: TRBV29-1
CDR3aa: CSVGEGNEQFF

abundance: medium-sized
j_gene: TRBJ2-7
v_gene: TRBV19
CDR3aa: CASSPTQGLSSYEQYF

abundance: large
j_gene: TRBJ2-7
v_gene: TRBV11-1
CDR3aa: CASSLAEGLGYEQYF

abundance: medium-sized
j_gene: TRBJ2-1
v_gene: TRBV29-1
CDR3aa: CSVEPPTGGYSYNEQFF

abundance: -
j_gene: TRBJ2-1
v_gene: TRBV19
CDR3aa: CASSISRGEGLSSYNEQFF

abundance: medium-sized
j_gene: TRBJ1-6
v_gene: TRBV11-3
CDR3aa: CASSLLGDSPLHF

abundance: -
j_gene: TRBJ2-1
v_gene: TRBV7-2
CDR3aa: CASSPFASRGGAYEQLF

abundance: medium-sized
j_gene: TRBJ1-4
v_gene: TRBV5-4
CDR3aa: CASSLGSVTNEKLFF

abundance: medium-sized
j_gene: TRBJ2-7
v_gene: TRBV19
CDR3aa: CASSTRDRTTYEQYF

abundance: -
j_gene: TRBJ2-4
v_gene: TRBV19
CDR3aa: CASSLKASNNIQYF

abundance: medium-sized
j_gene: TRBJ2-3
v_gene: TRBV29-1
CDR3aa: CSVDSGRGVADTQYF